These 23 T cell receptor beta chains came from one sample sequenced in a study of regulatory T cells in long-lasting Graves disease. Arm-PCR of CDR3 regions with iRepertoire HTBI primers generated TCR beta libraries. One entry per CDR3 protein results from TCRdb running MiXCR on the multiplex PCR reads. The sample shows just over 600,000 distinct CDR3 sequences, around 17% of them seen only once. Time point indicated: newly diagnosed GD, antithyroid drugs for less than 3 months. PBMC RNA served as the TCR library source. These data were also reused for a study on T cells in Graves' hyperthyroidism and ophthalmopathy.

Sample: peripheral blood mononuclear cells (PBMCs), taken at new diagnosis, from a patient treated with antithyroid drugs. Every receptor here comes from a woman in her twenties or thirties with Graves disease.

The table lists this clonotype with a few counts. The chain links TRBV7-9 to TRBJ2-4; 8 nucleotides line up with TRBD1. The junction had 5 bases not matched to a gene; V was cut back by 1 base and J by 3 bases. The CDR3 contains 16 residues. Germline V CDR1 and CDR2: SEHNR, FQNEAQ (reference sequence). This CDR3 is CASSLGTGQGKNIQYF. The DNA for the CDR3 is TGTGCCAGCAGCTTAGGGACAGGGCAGGGCAAAAACATTCAGTACTTC.

The CDR3 sequence: CASSYGAANSPLHF. The DNA of the CDR3 is TGTGCCAGCAGTTACGGGGCAGCTAATTCACCCCTCCACTTT. V is TRBV6-5 and J is TRBJ1-6; a weak D match, TRBD1 (5 bases). Germline V gene data show CDR1 as MNHEY and CDR2 as SVGAGI. This CDR3 is built from 14 residues. V lost 2 bases to trimming and J lost 6 bases, with 8 bases between them.

In this sample, this clonotype turned up many times. The chain couples TRBV7-9 to TRBJ1-4; maybe TRBD1 (5 bases). The CDR3 covers 14 residues. Trimming pared 0 bases from V and 3 bases from J, leaving 5 bases between. CDR1 SEHNR and CDR2 FQNEAQ come from the germline V gene (reference sequence). CDR3 coding DNA: TGTGCCAGCAGCTTAGCAGGGGCTAATGAAAAACTGTTTTTT. It is translated as CASSLAGANEKLFF.

The table lists this clonotype with a few counts. This sequence joins TRBV18 and TRBJ2-7; 9 bases map to TRBD2. The J segment lost 2 bases and the V segment lost 3 bases, leaving 11 bases of the junction unmatched. Per germline, CDR1 KGHSH and CDR2 LQKENI. The CDR3 contains 17 residues. The CDR3 reads CASSPLLAGGTTYEQYF. In nucleotides, the CDR3 is TGTGCCAGCTCACCGTTACTAGCGGGCGGAACCACCTACGAGCAGTACTTC.

This clonotype came up a few times. The chain links TRBV19 to TRBJ2-7, with TRBD1 matching over 9 bases. The CDR3 extends over 15 amino acids. Germline CDR1 is LNHDA and CDR2 is SQIVND (reference sequence). Unmatched junction bases numbered 10, after V lost 7 bases and J lost 3 bases. In nucleotides, the CDR3 is TGTGCCAGTAAAGACAGGGGGTTAATCGGCTACGAGCAGTACTTC. Encoded protein: CASKDRGLIGYEQYF.

In this sample, this clonotype turned up many times. CDR3 in amino acids: CASAGEGLNQPQHF. DNA for the CDR3: TGTGCCAGCGCCGGGGAGGGGCTAAATCAGCCCCAGCATTTT. The chain joins TRBV2 to TRBJ1-5, with D possibly matching TRBD1 (5 bases). Germline V gene data show CDR1 as SNHLY and CDR2 as FYNNEI. The CDR3 totals 14 residues. The V end lost 8 bases, the J end lost 4 bases, and 15 bases lay between the germline ends.

This clonotype was observed at least ten times. The chain joins TRBV30 to TRBJ1-1; no definite D call. Trimming removed 3 bases at V and 7 bases at J, with 9 bases between. The CDR3 has 11 amino acids. Germline V gene data show CDR1 as GTSNPN and CDR2 as SVGIG (reference sequence). CDR3 sequence reads: CAWRLGIEAFF. CDR3 coding DNA: TGTGCCTGGAGGTTGGGTATTGAAGCTTTCTTT. Based on the CDR3 plus reference TRBV30 and TRBJ1-1, the full variable domain is SQTIHQWPATLVQPVGSPLSLECTVEGTSNPNLYWYRQAAGRGLQLLFYSVGIGQISSEVPQNLSASRPQDRQFILSSKKLLLSDSGFYLCAWRLGIEAFFGQGTRLTVV.

This clonotype was recorded at least ten times. The rearrangement links TRBV27 to TRBJ1-2, with 8 bases fitting TRBD1. V shed 5 bases, J shed 4 bases, and the junction held 15 bases outside the gene matches. Germline values: CDR1 MNHEY, CDR2 SMNVEV (reference sequence). The CDR3 loop spans 17 amino acids. The CDR3 region is CASSPPGGRTGSYGYTF. Here the CDR3 DNA reads TGTGCCAGCAGTCCGCCCGGGGGGAGGACAGGGAGCTATGGCTACACCTTC.

The chain is built from TRBV4-1 and TRBJ2-3; 7 nucleotides match TRBD1. The germline gives CDR1 MGHRA, CDR2 YSYEKL. The ends lost 3 bases at V and 1 base at J; junction bases unmatched: 13. The CDR3 covers 18 residues. The CDR3 bases are TGCGCCAGCAGCCACGCGGGTAGGGGGCGACGTGGCACAGATACGCAGTATTTT. This sequence encodes CASSHAGRGRRGTDTQYF.

This clonotype turned up a few times. The chain has TRBV30 and TRBJ1-3, with D unclear. There are 10 residues in the CDR3. Deletions cut 4 bases from V and 4 bases from J, with 2 bases between. Looked up from germline, CDR1 is GTSNPN and CDR2 is SVGIG (reference sequence). This CDR3 is CAWKGNTIYF. The CDR3 DNA reads as TGTGCCTGGAAAGGAAACACCATATATTTT.

Ten or more counts support this clonotype. The rearrangement uses TRBV20-1 and TRBJ2-7; 7 bases are shared with TRBD2. Germline V lookup: CDR1 DFQATT, CDR2 SNEGSKA (reference sequence). The CDR3 consists of 15 residues. V lost 4 bases to trimming and J lost 4 bases; unmatched junction nucleotides: 13. This CDR3 reads CSATGSGGGTYEQYF. As DNA, the CDR3 is TGCAGTGCTACCGGCAGCGGCGGGGGTACGTACGAGCAGTACTTC.

This chain links TRBV7-2 with TRBJ1-3; 7 nucleotides agree with TRBD1. The CDR3 length is 22 residues. Unmatched junction bases numbered 22, after V lost 2 bases and J lost 0 bases. Germline V gene sequence: CDR1 SGHTA, CDR2 FQGNSA. The CDR3 loop is CASSLSLTGERGSVSSGNTIYF. As DNA, the CDR3 is TGTGCCAGCAGCTTATCCCTCACAGGGGAAAGGGGAAGTGTCAGCTCTGGAAACACCATATATTTT.

This clonotype was seen at least ten times. V usage is TRBV2 and J usage is TRBJ2-7; D is tentatively TRBD1 or TRBD2 (5 bases each). Germline V gene data show CDR1 as SNHLY and CDR2 as FYNNEI. With 7 bases removed from V and 5 bases from J, the gap between germline ends came to 15 bases. This CDR3 is built from 13 residues. In DNA, the CDR3 is TGTGCCAGCAACGACGGGGACGGCAACGAGCAGTACTTC. Encoded protein: CASNDGDGNEQYF.

This clonotype was seen more than once but under ten times. This may be a read error: a much more frequent sequence differs by one nucleotide. The rearrangement joins TRBV10-3 to TRBJ2-7, with D uncertain. The V and J ends lost 5 bases and 3 bases respectively, with 5 bases between them. Per germline, CDR1 ENHRY and CDR2 SYGVKD. This CDR3 has 11 amino acids. The DNA of the CDR3 is TGTGCCATCAGTAAGTACTACGAGCAGTACTTC. Translated, it gives CAISKYYEQYF.

This clonotype was found a few times. The CDR3 DNA reads as TGTGCCATTCAGACCACCGGGACAGGGGATGTCAAGCAGTACTTC. Translating it yields CAIQTTGTGDVKQYF. This chain joins TRBV6-1 and TRBJ2-7, with 10 nucleotides matching TRBD1. Trimming took 10 bases from V and 8 from J; bases not matched to a gene: 17. Germline CDR1 and CDR2: MNHNS and SASEGT. CDR3 length: 15 amino acids.

Concerning this clonotype: Given a much more abundant clone one base away, this may be a read error. The chain uses TRBV27 and TRBJ2-1; a possible D gene is TRBD1 (5 bases). Germline-derived CDR1 and CDR2 are MNHEY and SMNVEV (reference sequence). The CDR3 consists of 15 residues. The CDR3 nucleotides read TGTGCCAGCAGTTTCGGGCAGCAGGGTTACAATGAGCAGCTCTTC. Translated: CASSFGQQGYNEQLF.

This clonotype has only a few counts. V gene TRBV7-9 combines with J gene TRBJ2-1; 8 bases agree with TRBD1. The germline CDR1 and CDR2 sequences are SEHNR and FQNEAQ (reference sequence). This CDR3 is 13 amino acids long. J gave up 4 bases and V 5 bases, and 1 base lay outside the gene matches. The CDR3 DNA is TGTGCCAGCAGCCACAGGGGGTACAATGAGCAGTTCTTC. Amino acid sequence: CASSHRGYNEQFF.

In this sample, this clonotype turned up a few times. V usage is TRBV5-1 and J usage is TRBJ1-6, with unresolved D. The CDR3 sequence is 12 residues long. Trimming left V 9 bases short and J 10 bases short, with 14 bases between. CDR1 and CDR2 (germline): SGHRS, YFSETQ. The CDR3 here is CATPLGGSPLHF. The CDR3 nucleotides read TGCGCCACCCCACTTGGAGGGTCACCCCTCCACTTT.

This clonotype was observed many times. The chain employs TRBV5-1 and TRBJ1-3, with D uncertain. CDR1 is SGHRS and CDR2 is YFSETQ in the germline V gene. V was trimmed by 1 base and J by 8 bases, leaving 7 bases between them. This CDR3 has 12 amino acids. Written as DNA, the CDR3 is TGCGCCAGCAGCTTGCGGGGAGACACCATATATTTT. Amino acids: CASSLRGDTIYF.

V usage is TRBV4-1 and J usage is TRBJ2-5, with a tentative D call TRBD1 (6 bases). V lost 4 bases and J 3 bases, leaving 12 bases between the germline ends. The CDR3 totals 14 residues. Germline-derived CDR1 and CDR2 are MGHRA and YSYEKL. The CDR3 reads CASSRGPGEETQYF. In nucleotides, the CDR3 is TGCGCCAGCAGCCGAGGACCAGGGGAAGAGACCCAGTACTTC.

The sample holds one count of this clonotype. The chain employs TRBV9 and TRBJ1-4, with D tentatively TRBD1 (5 bases). CDR1 SGDLS and CDR2 YYNGEE come from the germline V gene. The germline V and J ends were trimmed by 0 bases and 10 bases, with 19 bases remaining between them. The CDR3 extends over 16 amino acids. The CDR3 DNA sequence: TGTGCCAGCAGCGTAGCTTGGCCGGGGCAGGGAGGAAAACTGTTTTTT. It encodes CASSVAWPGQGGKLFF. Full variable domain (rest looked up from reference TRBV9 and TRBJ1-4): DSGVTQTPKHLITATGQRVTLRCSPRSGDLSVYWYQQSLDQGLQFLIQYYNGEERAKGNILERFSAQQFPDLHSELNLSSLELGDSALYFCASSVAWPGQGGKLFFGSGTQLSVL.

The V call is TRBV20-1, the J call TRBJ1-5; maybe TRBD1 (5 bases). Germline V gives CDR1 DFQATT, CDR2 SNEGSKA (reference sequence). The CDR3 totals 13 residues. V was trimmed by 4 bases and J by 4 bases, leaving 11 bases between them. The CDR3 DNA reads as TGCAGTGCTAAGGCCAGGGAAAATCAGCCCCAGCATTTT. Translating gives CSAKARENQPQHF.

This clonotype was seen at least ten times. The chain carries TRBV28 and TRBJ2-7, with TRBD1 identical over 7 bases. Per germline, CDR1 MDHEN and CDR2 SYDVKM. This CDR3 contains 14 residues. V gave up 5 bases and J gave up 7 bases; unmatched junction bases: 11. CDR3 residues: CASSPTTGVREQYF. CDR3 DNA sequence: TGTGCCAGCAGTCCTACTACAGGGGTGCGAGAGCAGTACTTC.